This TCR beta chain was captured by sequencing in a study of shared clonotypes between healthy human individuals. Assay: immunoSEQ multiplex PCR; the TCRdb copy retains only in-frame clones and omits some. The sample yields about 600,000 clones, approximately 97% seen once. Germline assignment: CDR1 SGHDN and CDR2 FVKESK. The CDR3 loop spans 15 amino acids. V was shortened by 3 bases and J by 3 bases, with 15 bases between the two germline ends. Donors were healthy HIV-negative adults without recently reported acute infections or vaccinations. This clonotype originated in a woman aged 30 to 39 in good health. The chain has TRBV14 and TRBJ2-7; D not certain. Material for sequencing was naive CD4+ T cells sorted from blood. Subset meaning: CD45RA+ positively selected. CDR3 sequence reads: CASSHPTRHRYEQYF. The CDR3 DNA reads TGTGCCAGCAGCCATCCGACTCGACACCGCTACGAGCAGTACTTC.